Listed here is a single T cell receptor (beta chain). The data are from a study of blood T cell repertoires in COVID-19. Study-level information: From the United States, Italy and Spain came samples of acute and convalescent COVID-19.

As processed by the authors: Amplification from reference gene primers served as the basis for estimated nucleated cell counts. Data came from immunoSEQ multiplex PCR; TCRdb stores just in-frame clones and leaves some out. D and trimming come from the DNA, and the V and J calls and clone size come from that table. The profile shows 240,000 or so clones, around 81% of them singletons. This CDR3 comprises 14 residues. With V trimmed by 2 bases and J by 6 bases, 5 bases remained unmatched. Germline assignment: CDR1 SGHTS and CDR2 YDEGEE. The TCR was taken from an elderly woman with COVID-19, enrolled during active disease. Input material: peripheral blood. The V gene is TRBV5-8, the J gene TRBJ1-3; 7 positions agree with TRBD1. This CDR3 is CASSFGQATNTIYF. The CDR3 DNA follows: TGTGCCAGCAGCTTCGGACAGGCGACAAACACCATATATTTT.